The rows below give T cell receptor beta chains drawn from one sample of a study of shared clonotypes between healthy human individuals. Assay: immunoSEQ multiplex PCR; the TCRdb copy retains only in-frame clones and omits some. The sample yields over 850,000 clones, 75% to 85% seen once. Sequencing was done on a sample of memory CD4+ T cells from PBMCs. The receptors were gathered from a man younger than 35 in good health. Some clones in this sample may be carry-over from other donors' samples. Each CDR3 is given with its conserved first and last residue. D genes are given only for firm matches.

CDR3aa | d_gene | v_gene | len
CASQRTGMNTEAFF | NA | TRBV25-1 | 14
CASTKGGLSGDTQYF | NA | TRBV5-1 | 15
CASSPYFAGELFF | NA | TRBV11-2 | 13
CASSLVGGGYEQYF | TRBD1 | TRBV5-6 | 14
CASSTSGQETQYF | TRBD2 | TRBV27 | 13
CASRTDSNSGNTIYF | NA | TRBV19 | 15
CAISDQGLATGELFF | NA | TRBV10-3 | 15
CASTTTTALASYGYTF | NA | TRBV6-6 | 16
CASTAWSWETQYF | NA | TRBV27 | 13
CASSFTTQETQYF | NA | TRBV11-2 | 13
CASSVGTSTGELFF | NA | TRBV5-1 | 14
CASSKGYSNEQFF | NA | TRBV9 | 13
CASSGGQGADQQYF | TRBD1 | TRBV6-1 | 14
CASSQEGGWETQYF | NA | TRBV4-1 | 14
CASSLALGTDTQYF | NA | TRBV7-7 | 14
CATSAGGEGELFF | TRBD1 | TRBV15 | 13
CATSRGGYQETQYF | NA | TRBV15 | 14
CASGPDGDRGLYEQYF | TRBD1 | TRBV12-5 | 16
CASKRGMGTDLGYTF | NA | TRBV9 | 15
CASSLIGRNTGELFF | NA | TRBV5-6 | 15
CASSELSGRARYNEQFF | TRBD2 | TRBV25-1 | 17
CASSVFSSGDYNEQFF | TRBD2 | TRBV9 | 16
CATSRVGQLNTEAFF | NA | TRBV15 | 15
CASSPTLSSYEQYF | NA | TRBV18 | 14
CASSGQGRGVGEKLFF | NA | TRBV9 | 16
CSGGQAEAFF | TRBD1 | TRBV29-1 | 10
CASSTGAENEQFF | TRBD1 | TRBV5-4 | 13
CASSLVLGAQYF | NA | TRBV28 | 12
CAISERGSGADTQYF | NA | TRBV10-3 | 15